These 10 T cell receptor beta chains share one sample of origin, sequenced in a study of human T cells and chemical hapten exposure. Using its own MiXCR run on the RACE reads, TCRdb lists one record per CDR3 protein. This sample has under 45,000 distinct CDR3 sequences; approximately 5% occur once, and the top ten carry 9.5% to 15%. The sample's time point: healthy volunteer bleed at 6 weeks. Extraction of total RNA was performed on unfractionated whole blood. Sequences were obtained from whole blood. These receptors were taken from a human donor in good health. Some clones in this sample may be carry-over from other donors' samples.

The J gene is TRBJ2-7, the V gene TRBV28; the D gene is possibly TRBD2 (6 bases). The CDR3 loop spans 15 amino acids. Trimming removed 6 bases from V and 3 bases from J, with 18 bases in between. The V gene's germline CDR1 is MDHEN and CDR2 SYDVKM. DNA for the CDR3: TGTGCCAGCAGCCGTCCACAAACGCGGGACTACGAGCAGTACTTC. It codes for CASSRPQTRDYEQYF.

This clonotype was detected ten times or more. The rearrangement joins TRBV4-2 to TRBJ2-7; 8 bases are a match to TRBD1. This CDR3 region has 15 residues. Germline V gives CDR1 LGHNA, CDR2 YNFKEQ. J lost 2 bases, V lost 0 bases, and 3 bases had no gene match. CDR3 bases: TGTGCCAGCAGCCAAGAAAGGACAGGGACCTACGAGCAGTACTTC. Its protein is CASSQERTGTYEQYF.

This clonotype was recorded a few times. This chain uses TRBV29-1 with TRBJ1-1; tentative D call: TRBD1 (5 bases). The V gene lost 3 bases and the J gene lost 5 bases, with 16 bases spanning the gap. Germline values: CDR1 SQVTM, CDR2 ANQGSEA. The CDR3 spans 14 residues. The CDR3: CSVDGGSGSTEAFF. Here the CDR3 DNA reads TGCAGCGTTGACGGAGGGTCAGGGAGTACTGAAGCTTTCTTT.

The CDR3 bases are TGCAGTGCTAGCGGGAGGGTGGGGACAGATACGCAGTATTTT. This encodes CSASGRVGTDTQYF. The chain links TRBV20-1 to TRBJ2-3; 8 bases align to TRBD2. Per germline, CDR1 DFQATT and CDR2 SNEGSKA (reference sequence). The CDR3 is made up of 14 amino acids. With 3 bases clipped from V and 3 bases from J, the junction kept 5 bases outside the gene matches.

This clonotype has ten or more counts. This chain uses TRBV20-1 with TRBJ2-3, with D possibly being TRBD2 (11 bases). The CDR3 covers 17 residues. The germline V gene encodes CDR1 DFQATT and CDR2 SNEGSKA (reference sequence). CDR3 DNA sequence: TGCAAACCGGGACAGGGGCAACTAGCGGGAGAGGGGGATACGCAGTATTTT. Protein product: CKPGQGQLAGEGDTQYF.

This clonotype was seen repeatedly, ten times or more. This chain links TRBV2 with TRBJ1-5, with D perhaps TRBD1 (5 bases). CDR1 and CDR2 from the germline V gene are SNHLY and FYNNEI. Trimming took 8 bases from V and 3 from J, leaving 14 bases between them. The CDR3 is 14 amino acids. CDR3 coding DNA: TGTGCCAGCCGGGGACCTGAGTTCAATCAGCCCCAGCATTTT. Amino acid sequence: CASRGPEFNQPQHF.

In its sample, this clonotype was seen many times. The chain uses TRBV10-1 and TRBJ1-1; no definite D call. Germline CDR1 and CDR2: WNHNN and SYGVQD (reference sequence). This CDR3 contains 15 residues. V was cut by 3 bases and J by 0 bases, with 11 bases left in between. CDR3 sequence (DNA): TGCGCCAGCAGTGATAGTTCAGCCATGAACACTGAAGCTTTCTTT. Encoded protein: CASSDSSAMNTEAFF.

This clonotype was detected ten times or more. The chain carries TRBV6-2 or TRBV6-3 and TRBJ2-1; 15 bases match TRBD2. The CDR3 is 16 residues long. V lost 5 bases and J lost 7; bases outside the gene matches: 6. Per the germline V gene, CDR1 is MNHEY and CDR2 is SVGEGT. CDR3 protein: CASSQGLAGGLNEQFF. The CDR3 DNA reads as TGTGCCAGCAGTCAGGGACTAGCGGGAGGACTGAATGAGCAGTTCTTC.

This clonotype was seen many times. The chain couples TRBV20-1 to TRBJ2-1, with D perhaps matching TRBD2 (5 bases). Looked up from germline, CDR1 is DFQATT and CDR2 is SNEGSKA (reference sequence). Trimming removed 0 bases at V and 0 bases at J, with 12 bases between. The length of the CDR3 is 16 residues. The CDR3 DNA reads as TGCAGTGCTAGAGATCAGCGGAGGAGCTCCTACAATGAGCAGTTCTTC. It encodes CSARDQRRSSYNEQFF.

This clonotype has ten or more counts. The chain employs TRBV20-1 and TRBJ1-6; TRBD1 might be the D (5 bases). Germline CDR1 DFQATT, CDR2 SNEGSKA (reference sequence). This CDR3 has 13 residues. Trimming cost V 6 bases and J 8 bases, with 14 bases left between them. CDR3 sequence (DNA): TGCAGTGCCCAGGGAACGTCGGATTCACCCCTCCACTTT. This codes for CSAQGTSDSPLHF.